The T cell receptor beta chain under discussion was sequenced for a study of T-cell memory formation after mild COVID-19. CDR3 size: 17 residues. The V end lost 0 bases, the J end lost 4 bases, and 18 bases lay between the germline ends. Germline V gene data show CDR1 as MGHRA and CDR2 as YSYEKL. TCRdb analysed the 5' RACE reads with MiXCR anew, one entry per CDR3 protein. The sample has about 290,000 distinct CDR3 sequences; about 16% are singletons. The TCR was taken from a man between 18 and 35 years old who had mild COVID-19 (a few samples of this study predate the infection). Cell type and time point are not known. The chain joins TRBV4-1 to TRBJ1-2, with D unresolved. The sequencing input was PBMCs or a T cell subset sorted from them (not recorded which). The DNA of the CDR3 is TGCGCCAGCAGCCAAGAGGTCCCCGTGGCCGACATCTATGGCTACACCTTC. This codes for CASSQEVPVADIYGYTF.